This T cell receptor beta chain came from a study of cytomegalovirus exposure and HLA in healthy donors. PCR employed 60 Vbeta and 13 Jbeta primers. Method: immunoSEQ multiplex PCR; TCRdb's copy keeps in-frame clones and lacks some. The table includes 90,000 to 120,000 clones, 65% to 85% detected once. Germline V gene data show CDR1 as SNHLY and CDR2 as FYNNEI. The CDR3 is 10 amino acids. The sequencing input was PBMCs. The receptor comes from a man aged 18 to 30 in good health and CMV-seronegative. This rearrangement joins TRBV2 to TRBJ2-5; D not certain. Judging by the DNA end, TRBJ2-7 fits better; the J call may be wrong. The CDR3: CASSGYEQYF. CDR3 DNA: TGTGCCAGCAGTGGGTACGAGCAGTACTTC.